Each of the 21 T cell receptor beta chains below was sequenced from the same sample in a study of blood T cells in healthy people across ages. A second PCR of roughly 7 to 11 cycles used a sample-barcoded 5' primer and a J-beta primer mix. TCRdb reanalysed the 5' RACE reads using MiXCR and keeps one entry per CDR3 protein. The sample has roughly 800,000 distinct CDR3 sequences, roughly 64% seen once. Specimen: blood. These receptors were obtained from a man younger than 45 in good health.

This clonotype was detected only a few times. CDR3 sequence reads: CASREGTASSYEQYF. The CDR3 DNA is TGTGCCAGCAGGGAGGGGACAGCCTCATCCTACGAGCAGTACTTC. This chain connects TRBV27 to TRBJ2-7; a possible D gene is TRBD1 (7 bases). Looked up from germline, CDR1 is MNHEY and CDR2 is SMNVEV (reference sequence). The V gene lost 6 bases and the J gene lost 1 base, with 16 bases spanning the gap. This CDR3 spans 15 amino acids.

V usage is TRBV21-1 and J usage is TRBJ2-5; whether TRBD1, the table's D call, matches the DNA was not checked. TRBV21-1 is a known pseudogene. The CDR3 totals 15 residues. CDR3 bases: TGTGCCAGCAGCAATCCTTCGGACAGGGCAGAGACCCAGTACTTC. Translated, it gives CASSNPSDRAETQYF.

This clonotype was found a few times. This chain joins TRBV6-2 or TRBV6-3 and TRBJ2-1; 12 nucleotides line up with TRBD2. Germline trimming cut 4 bases from V and 8 bases from J; bases unmatched to any gene: 6. This CDR3 region has 15 residues. Germline CDR1 reads MNHEY; CDR2 reads SVGEGT. This chain's CDR3 is CASSLGLAGFYEQFF. The DNA for the CDR3 is TGTGCCAGCAGTTTGGGACTAGCGGGCTTCTATGAGCAGTTCTTC.

The chain recombines TRBV29-1 with TRBJ2-1, with a weak D call TRBD2 (5 bases). The V gene's germline CDR1 is SQVTM and CDR2 ANQGSEA. With 1 base removed from V and 10 bases from J, the gap between germline ends came to 14 bases. The CDR3 totals 13 residues. This chain's CDR3 is CSVEGGRPGEQFF. Written as DNA, the CDR3 is TGCAGCGTTGAAGGCGGACGTCCGGGGGAGCAGTTCTTC.

This sequence joins TRBV7-2 and TRBJ2-6; D remains unclear. V lost 3 bases, J lost 4 bases, and 10 bases lay in between. The CDR3 covers 15 residues. Germline V gene data show CDR1 as SGHTA and CDR2 as FQGNSA. The DNA for the CDR3 is TGTGCCAGCAGCTTCCCAATAGCAGGGGCCAACGTCCTGACTTTC. Protein: CASSFPIAGANVLTF.

The chain couples TRBV10-3 to TRBJ1-1, with D hard to call. V lost 7 bases, J lost 7 bases, and 16 bases lay in between. This CDR3 is built from 13 residues. Germline values: CDR1 ENHRY, CDR2 SYGVKD. DNA of the CDR3: TGTGCCATCACCAGCCAGCAAGAAGGTGAAGCTTTCTTT. Encoded protein: CAITSQQEGEAFF.

There are a few counts of this clonotype. This chain uses TRBV15 with TRBJ2-5, with unresolved D. Between the trimmed V and J ends, which lost 4 bases and 4 bases, there was a span of 16 bases. CDR1 and CDR2 (germline): LNHNV, YYDKDF (reference sequence). CDR3 size: 15 residues. In DNA form, the CDR3 reads TGTGCCACCAGCACCACACGGATAGTAAGAGAGACCCAGTACTTC. This sequence encodes CATSTTRIVRETQYF.

This clonotype appeared once. The chain links TRBV5-6 to TRBJ2-1; possibly TRBD2 for D (6 bases). V shed 3 bases and J shed 8 bases, with 18 bases lying between them. The CDR3 loop spans 15 amino acids. Germline V gene data show CDR1 as SGHDT and CDR2 as YYEEEE. CDR3 residues: CASSSRERAVHEQFF. The CDR3 coding sequence is TGTGCCAGCAGCTCCCGCGAGCGGGCCGTTCATGAGCAGTTCTTC.

The chain employs TRBV10-3 and TRBJ2-7; D is perhaps TRBD1 or TRBD2 (5 bases each). Trimming shortened V by 10 bases and J by 2 bases, and 18 bases separated the two germline ends. Germline CDR1 reads ENHRY; CDR2 reads SYGVKD. This CDR3 is built from 14 residues. The CDR3 DNA sequence: TGTGCCACTAGCCCGCCGACAGAAACCTACGAGCAGTACTTC. Its protein product is CATSPPTETYEQYF.

This clonotype came up a few times. V is TRBV5-1 and J is TRBJ2-3; 11 nucleotides align to TRBD2. This CDR3 has 16 amino acids. V lost 2 bases and J lost 5; bases outside the gene matches: 7. CDR1 SGHRS and CDR2 YFSETQ come from the germline V gene. DNA of the CDR3: TGCGCCAGCAGCTTACGGCTAGCGGGAGGAGTAGATACGCAGTATTTT. This sequence encodes CASSLRLAGGVDTQYF.

CDR3 sequence: CASSFGQGLGSPLHF. The CDR3 DNA is TGTGCCAGCAGTTTCGGACAGGGCCTAGGTTCACCCCTCCACTTT. The chain links TRBV27 to TRBJ1-6; 8 bases line up with TRBD1. CDR1 and CDR2 from the germline V gene are MNHEY and SMNVEV (reference sequence). With 3 bases clipped from V and 9 bases from J, the junction kept 7 bases outside the gene matches. CDR3 length: 15 residues.

The CDR3 DNA follows: TGTGCTGCAAAACCTCCTGCGGGAGTCTACGAGCAGTACTTC. As protein: CAAKPPAGVYEQYF. The chain couples TRBV28 to TRBJ2-4; 7 positions agree with TRBD2. The end of the DNA fits TRBJ2-7 better, so the J call may be wrong. This CDR3 has 14 residues. The germline gives CDR1 MDHEN, CDR2 SYDVKM.

The rearrangement uses TRBV29-1 and TRBJ1-1; 7 positions agree with TRBD1. Germline V CDR1 and CDR2: SQVTM, ANQGSEA. V lost 7 bases to trimming and J lost 7 bases; unmatched junction nucleotides: 9. The CDR3 runs to 12 residues. The CDR3 sequence: CSGEGQADEAFF. As DNA, the CDR3 is TGCAGCGGCGAAGGACAGGCCGATGAAGCTTTCTTT.

This clonotype has more than one count but fewer than ten. The V call is TRBV7-9, the J call TRBJ2-1, with unresolved D. Germline lookup yields CDR1 SEHNR and CDR2 FQNEAQ (reference sequence). Between the trimmed V and J ends, which lost 1 base and 0 bases, there was a span of 13 bases. The CDR3 contains 17 residues. The chain's CDR3 is CASSLVLTFSSYNEQFF. As DNA, the CDR3 is TGTGCCAGCAGCTTAGTATTGACTTTTAGCTCCTACAATGAGCAGTTCTTC. Full variable domain (remainder filled in from reference TRBV7-9 and TRBJ2-1): DTGVSQNPRHKITKRGQNVTFRCDPISEHNRLYWYRQTLGQGPEFLTYFQNEAQLEKSRLLSDRFSAERPKGSFSTLEIQRTEQGDSAMYLCASSLVLTFSSYNEQFFGPGTRLTVL.

The table lists this clonotype with a few counts. This chain joins TRBV7-9 and TRBJ2-5; no definite D call. Germline values: CDR1 SEHNR, CDR2 FQNEAQ (reference sequence). CDR3 length: 16 residues. The V gene lost 3 bases and the J gene lost 4 bases, with 18 bases spanning the gap. DNA of the CDR3: TGTGCCAGCAGCTTTCCCCCAGGTGACACATCAGAGACCCAGTACTTC. It specifies CASSFPPGDTSETQYF.

This chain joins TRBV7-2 and TRBJ2-1; TRBD1 is a possible D gene (6 bases). Germline lookup yields CDR1 SGHTA and CDR2 FQGNSA. V was clipped by 3 bases and J by 3 bases, with 15 bases between them. The CDR3 contains 16 residues. CDR3 region: CASSFNGQFYYNEQFF. CDR3 sequence (DNA): TGTGCCAGCAGCTTTAATGGACAGTTTTACTACAATGAGCAGTTCTTC.

The chain links TRBV3-1 to TRBJ1-1; D is uncertain. Per germline, CDR1 LGHDT and CDR2 YNNKEL (reference sequence). Trimming pared 2 bases from V and 6 bases from J, leaving 10 bases between. This CDR3 has 13 amino acids. The CDR3 spells CASSQLGTPEAFF. CDR3 bases: TGTGCCAGCAGCCAACTTGGTACGCCTGAAGCTTTCTTT.

The V call is TRBV29-1, the J call TRBJ2-1; 15 bases agree with TRBD2. The ends lost 6 bases at V and 4 bases at J; junction bases unmatched: 7. This CDR3 has 16 amino acids. The V gene's germline CDR1 is SQVTM and CDR2 ANQGSEA. The CDR3 DNA is TGCAGCGTACCCGGGACTAGCGGGAGGTCGTACAATGAGCAGTTCTTC. Translated, it gives CSVPGTSGRSYNEQFF.

The rearrangement links TRBV20-1 to TRBJ2-1; 10 bases fit TRBD2. V shed 5 bases and J 4 bases; nucleotides not matched to a gene: 5. CDR3 length equals 14 residues. The germline V gene encodes CDR1 DFQATT and CDR2 SNEGSKA (reference sequence). CDR3 sequence (DNA): TGCAGTGCTCCCCTAGCGGGAGTGTACAATGAGCAGTTCTTC. Its protein is CSAPLAGVYNEQFF.

The rearrangement joins TRBV6-5 to TRBJ2-7, with 7 bases that match TRBD2. Per germline, CDR1 MNHEY and CDR2 SVGAGI. Trimming at V came to 4 bases and at J to 0 bases, leaving 6 bases not matched to a gene. There are 15 residues in the CDR3. The CDR3 coding sequence is TGTGCCAGCAGTTCCGCCGGGAGGCCCTCCTACGAGCAGTACTTC. Its translation is CASSSAGRPSYEQYF.

V is TRBV24-1 and J is TRBJ2-1; TRBD1 might be the D (6 bases). The germline V gene encodes CDR1 KGHDR and CDR2 SFDVKD. The CDR3 is 13 residues long. V shed 2 bases and J shed 10 bases, with 11 bases lying between them. The DNA for the CDR3 is TGTGCCACCAGTGATTCTTGGGGGCGAGAGCAGTTCTTC. It codes for CATSDSWGREQFF.